This TCR beta chain was sequenced in a study of T cell repertoires in cytomegalovirus infection. Across the whole study: Indicated by public TCR beta signatures were CMV infection and matching HLA type.

Note on this clonotype: Its antigen is unknown.

TCRdb recomputed calls from the reads with MiXCR, one row per CDR3 protein. This table holds hundreds of thousands of distinct CDR3 sequences, roughly 36% found once. CDR3 length equals 16 residues. The germline V gene has CDR1 MGHRA and CDR2 YSYEKL. With 4 bases removed from V and 0 bases from J, the gap between germline ends came to 13 bases. The clonotype originates from a human donor in good health (CMV status not recorded). Some clones in this sample may be carry-over from other donors' samples. V usage is TRBV4-1 and J usage is TRBJ1-3; D gene ambiguous. The sample here was cultured PBMCs, taken from culture after CMV antigen stimulation. CDR3 residues: CASSPGRHRSGNTIYF. CDR3 nucleotides: TGCGCCAGCAGCCCAGGTCGGCACCGCTCTGGAAACACCATATATTTT.